This entry concerns a single TCR beta chain. What it binds is unknown. Primers included in the PCR were 60 Vbeta and 13 Jbeta primers. TCRdb's table, derived via immunoSEQ multiplex PCR, lists solely in-frame clones and lacks some. The sample lists over 100,000 clones, more than 75% occurring once. The entry originates in a study of cytomegalovirus exposure and HLA in healthy donors. Study-wide points: Earlier analysis found most TCR beta V segments productive about 87% or about 30% of the time. Presence/absence comparisons presumed near-even sequencing depth among donors. In a later analysis, TCR association rates varied by HLA locus: DRB1 most, HLA-C fewest. In all likelihood, a cluster of highly shared sequence variants was a sequencing artifact.

The material sequenced was PBMCs. The TCR sequence derives from a woman aged 25 to 39 in good health and CMV-seronegative.

For the CDR3, the DNA is TGTGCCAGCAGCTTGGACCTAGGGGGGGCAGGAGGCTACACCTTC. This translates into CASSLDLGGAGGYTF. This chain connects TRBV5-4 to TRBJ1-2; perhaps TRBD1 as D (6 bases). V gave up 0 bases and J gave up 8 bases, with 17 bases separating them. The CDR3 contains 15 residues. CDR1 and CDR2 from the germline V gene are SGHNT and YYREEE (reference sequence).